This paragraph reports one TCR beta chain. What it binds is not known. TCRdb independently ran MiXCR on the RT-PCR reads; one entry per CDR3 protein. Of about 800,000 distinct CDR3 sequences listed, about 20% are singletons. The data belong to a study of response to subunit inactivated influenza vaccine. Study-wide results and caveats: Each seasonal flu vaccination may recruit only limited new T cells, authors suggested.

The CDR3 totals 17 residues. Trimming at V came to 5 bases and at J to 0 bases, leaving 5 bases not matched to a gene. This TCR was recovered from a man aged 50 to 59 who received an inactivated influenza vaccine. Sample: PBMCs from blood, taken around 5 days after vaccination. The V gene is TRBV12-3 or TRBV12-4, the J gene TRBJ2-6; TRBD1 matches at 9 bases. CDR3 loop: CASSAGTGTSGANVLTF. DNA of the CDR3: TGTGCCAGCAGTGCCGGGACAGGGACCTCTGGGGCCAACGTCCTGACTTTC.